Below are 15 T cell receptor beta chains sequenced from a single sample in a study of HIV-infected children after antiretroviral therapy interruption. Treatment given: PENTA 11 planned treatment interruption arm or continuous ART arm. A 3' RACE protocol on RNA, with unique molecular identifiers, produced the TCR library. TCRdb passed the 3' RACE reads through MiXCR, listing each CDR3 protein once. The table includes more than 75,000 distinct CDR3 sequences, approximately 6.9% detected once. This specimen was CD45RA+ CD4+ T cells from PBMCs, pooled from several time points, taken from a donor given antiretroviral therapy, either interrupted or continuous. Subset reported: naive CD4+ CD45RA+ CD45RO- T cells. All receptors derive from a pool of human donors with HIV.

The J gene is TRBJ2-1, the V gene TRBV6-5, with no clear D. Germline CDR1 MNHEY, CDR2 SVGAGI. The V gene lost 0 bases and the J gene lost 5 bases, with 8 bases spanning the gap. This CDR3 spans 14 amino acids. CDR3 residues: CASSYSYGHNEQFF. CDR3 DNA sequence: TGTGCCAGCAGTTACTCCTACGGCCACAATGAGCAGTTCTTC.

This clonotype was found many times. The chain links TRBV5-1 to TRBJ2-1, with TRBD2 matching 10 bases. CDR1 and CDR2 from the germline V gene are SGHRS and YFSETQ. The J segment lost 6 bases and the V segment lost 0 bases, leaving 3 bases of the junction unmatched. The CDR3 has 15 residues. The CDR3 region is CASSLDLAGANEQFF. The CDR3 coding sequence is TGCGCCAGCAGCTTGGATCTAGCGGGGGCCAATGAGCAGTTCTTC.

This clonotype was seen more than once but under ten times. The V call is TRBV10-2, the J call TRBJ1-1, with unresolved D. Trimming pared 6 bases from V and 0 bases from J, leaving 8 bases between. CDR3 size: 13 residues. Germline V gives CDR1 WSHSY, CDR2 SAAADI. CDR3 sequence reads: CASRVDMNTEAFF. The CDR3 DNA reads as TGCGCCAGCAGGGTAGATATGAACACTGAAGCTTTCTTT.

This clonotype appeared many times. The genes are TRBV4-2 and TRBJ1-1; possibly TRBD1 for D (6 bases). Germline V gene lookup returns CDR1 LGHNA and CDR2 YNFKEQ. Trimming stripped 1 base from V and 0 bases from J, with 9 bases between. This CDR3 region has 15 residues. CDR3 residues: CASSQGQVMNTEAFF. The CDR3 nucleotides read TGTGCCAGCAGCCAAGGACAGGTAATGAACACTGAAGCTTTCTTT.

This clonotype was counted ten times or more. The rearrangement joins TRBV7-3 to TRBJ2-1; no firm D call. Trimming took 1 base from V and 8 from J, leaving 15 bases between them. Per germline, CDR1 SGHTA and CDR2 FQGTGA. This CDR3 region has 15 residues. CDR3 region: CASSLSGFGVDEQFF. CDR3 coding DNA: TGTGCCAGCAGCTTAAGTGGTTTTGGAGTCGATGAGCAGTTCTTC. The full variable domain, in which reference TRBV7-3 and TRBJ2-1 provide the parts outside the CDR3, is GAGVSQTPSNKVTEKGKYVELRCDPISGHTALYWYRQSLGQGPEFLIYFQGTGAADDSGLPNDRFFAVRPEGSVSTLKIQRTERGDSAVYLCASSLSGFGVDEQFFGPGTRLTVL.

This clonotype appeared many times. The chain carries TRBV30 and TRBJ2-6; D is ambiguous. The CDR3 length is 13 residues. V shed 5 bases and J shed 5 bases, with 10 bases lying between them. Germline CDR1 is GTSNPN and CDR2 is SVGIG (reference sequence). CDR3 DNA: TGTGCCTGGGCTCCCACTTGGGCCAACGTCCTGACTTTC. This encodes CAWAPTWANVLTF.

V and J are TRBV12-3 or TRBV12-4 and TRBJ1-3; 7 bases align to TRBD1. The CDR3 has 14 amino acids. V shed 3 bases, J shed 10 bases, and the junction held 9 bases outside the gene matches. CDR3 DNA: TGTGCCAGCAGTTTTCGGACAGGAGGAGAAACCATATATTTT. Translating it yields CASSFRTGGETIYF.

There are a few counts of this clonotype. V gene TRBV29-1 combines with J gene TRBJ1-2; D remains unclear. The CDR3 is 11 residues long. V dropped 5 bases and J dropped 8 bases, with 12 bases sitting between them. The germline gives CDR1 SQVTM, CDR2 ANQGSEA. The CDR3: CSVSPAGGYTF. The CDR3 bases are TGCAGCGTTTCCCCGGCGGGGGGCTACACCTTC.

This clonotype was observed a few times. The CDR3 DNA reads TGTGCCAGCACCCGAAGGGGTTACGAGACCCAGTACTTC. Amino acid sequence: CASTRRGYETQYF. The gene calls are TRBV2 and TRBJ2-5; weak D call: TRBD1 (5 bases). The length of the CDR3 is 13 residues. The V end was cut by 7 bases, the J end by 5 bases, with 14 bases between. Germline loops: CDR1 SNHLY, CDR2 FYNNEI.

The table lists this clonotype with many counts. This sequence joins TRBV14 and TRBJ2-7, with 7 nucleotides matching TRBD1. J lost 4 bases, V lost 0 bases, and 0 bases had no gene match. This CDR3 contains 13 residues. Germline CDR1 and CDR2: SGHDN and FVKESK. The CDR3 region has the DNA TGTGCCAGCAGCCAAGAGACAGGGTACGAGCAGTACTTC. This encodes CASSQETGYEQYF.

This clonotype was seen many times. The J gene is TRBJ2-1, the V gene TRBV7-9; no clear D. Deletions cut 3 bases from V and 10 bases from J, with 13 bases between. The CDR3 is made up of 13 amino acids. CDR1 and CDR2 from the germline V gene are SEHNR and FQNEAQ (reference sequence). The CDR3 DNA reads TGTGCCAGCAGCTTGACCAGACCTGACGAGCAGTTCTTC. This translates into CASSLTRPDEQFF.

The table lists this clonotype with many counts. The rearrangement links TRBV30 to TRBJ2-6, with D uncertain. This CDR3 spans 14 amino acids. Germline CDR1 GTSNPN, CDR2 SVGIG (reference sequence). V shed 0 bases and J shed 0 bases, with 3 bases lying between them. The CDR3 DNA sequence: TGTGCCTGGAGTGTGTTCTCTGGGGCCAACGTCCTGACTTTC. Encoded protein: CAWSVFSGANVLTF. The entire variable domain, with the rest obtained from reference TRBV30 and TRBJ2-6, is as follows: SQTIHQWPATLVQPVGSPLSLECTVEGTSNPNLYWYRQAAGRGLQLLFYSVGIGQISSEVPQNLSASRPQDRQFILSSKKLLLSDSGFYLCAWSVFSGANVLTFGAGSRLTVL.

This sequence joins TRBV9 and TRBJ2-7; possible D gene TRBD1, 5 bases. Trimming took 0 bases from V and 2 from J, leaving 9 bases between them. The CDR3 extends over 14 amino acids. The germline CDR1 and CDR2 sequences are SGDLS and YYNGEE. For the CDR3, the DNA is TGTGCCAGCAGCGTAGAAGTGGGGCCCTACGAGCAGTACTTC. Translated: CASSVEVGPYEQYF.

The table lists this clonotype with a count of one. A read error is possible here, since a much larger clone lies one base away. V gene TRBV6-6 combines with J gene TRBJ2-7, with D perhaps matching TRBD1 (6 bases). Trimming cost V 11 bases and J 1 base, with 15 bases left between them. The CDR3 runs 13 residues. Germline assignment: CDR1 MNHNY and CDR2 SVGAGI (reference sequence). CDR3: CAGQRQDSYEQYF. The CDR3 bases are TGTGCCGGCCAACGACAGGATTCCTACGAGCAGTACTTC.

The rearrangement links TRBV6-4 to TRBJ2-1, with 7 nucleotides matching TRBD1. Germline trimming cut 7 bases from V and 2 bases from J; bases unmatched to any gene: 5. This CDR3 is built from 14 residues. Per the germline V gene, CDR1 is MRHNA and CDR2 is SNTAGT. CDR3 DNA sequence: TGTGCCAGCACCGACAGGGTCACCTACAATGAGCAGTTCTTC. This translates into CASTDRVTYNEQFF.